This entry is about one T cell receptor (beta chain). Its antigen has not been determined. Possible read error: a much larger clone is one base away. This entry is derived from a study of molecular identifiers for immune sequencing clone quantification listed by TCRdb under 2018. Regarding the study in general: For a replicate experiment, RNA from roughly 20,000 or 100,000 naive CD8 T cells was divided into five aliquots, and four of the five aliquots were sequenced. The study was a methods study using CD8 T cells to benchmark molecular-identifier clustering-based TCR repertoire sequencing (MIDCIRS) and TCR RNA copy counting.

The method was PCR. The listed sequencing device is NextSeq 500. Preparation of bulk TCR libraries followed a previously described approach, with the TCR primers listed in Table S5. The Qiagen AllPrep DNA/RNA kit was used to purify total RNA. Before any analysis, reads coming from multiple sequencing runs of the same library were combined into one pool. Under the source paper's analysis protocol: Only reads with exact TCR constant sequence were kept, trimmed to 150 nt, and grouped by their 12-nt molecular barcodes. Reads inside each barcode group were sub-clustered using a 15% Levenshtein threshold, and a quality-weighted consensus sequence was constructed for each RNA molecule. Non-functional sequences were excluded, and lower-count sequences lying one edit away from another sequence were also excluded. On the basis of fitting two negative binomial distributions, barcode sub-clusters with fewer than 20% of the maximum read count were discarded. TCRdb applied fastp at Q25 and MiXCR to the public reads, then kept only in-frame beta chains. All rows with the same CDR3 protein become a single entry with the most common DNA and genes. These V and J calls are TCRdb output, not the study's own analysis. The sample yields 80,000 to 130,000 distinct CDR3 sequences; roughly 38% were counted once. The ten largest clones add up to approximately 4% of the sample.

Findings and caveats that apply to the study as a whole: When barcode sub-clustering was not used, chimeric consensus sequences inflated TCR diversity, with chimeras reaching as high as 47%. Highly expanded clone sizes could be underestimated because identical TCR molecules may share a barcode. In CMV-specific effector cells, over 98% of molecules were held by clones above 20 RNA copies, whereas under 1% of molecules were held by such clones in naive cells. Modeling gave about 3 recovered TCR RNA copies per cell versus 8 to 10 by digital PCR, implying approximately 30% capture efficiency. A single cell's worth of spiked-in Jurkat TCR RNA was reported detectable even among under 1.3 million naive CD8 T cells. The naive libraries included spiked-in Jurkat TCR RNA (roughly nine copies' worth), and this Jurkat TCR RNA is not part of the donor repertoire.

Based on the germline V gene, the CDR1 and CDR2 sequences are SQVTM and ANQGSEA. The CDR3 covers 13 residues, taking in both the cysteine and the phenylalanine. Only the CDR3 region is kept as DNA, spanning 39 bases read in frame from base 1. Libraries of naive CD8 T cells were built from around 18,000 to 910,000 sorted cells, with 10%, 30% or 50% of the purified RNA used. On a BD FACSAria II, naive CD8 T cells were FACS-sorted as CD8+CD4-CCR7+CD45RA+ and collected into RLT Plus buffer. To test detection sensitivity, Jurkat RNA equal to ten TCR copies was added to samples of roughly 18,000-1,100,000 naive CD8 T cells. Enrichment of CD8 T cells was done with RosetteSep CD8+ T Cell Enrichment Cocktail plus Ficoll-Paque, and ACK red cell lysis came afterward.

Sequenced sample: naive CD8+ T cells from blood, with Jurkat cell RNA spiked in. The cell subset or site label on this specimen signifies: FACS-sorted CD8+CD4-CCR7+CD45RA+ naive T cells. The chain is assembled from TRBV29-1 and TRBJ2-1, with 7 central nucleotides matching TRBD2. The closer fit of TRBJ2-7 to the DNA end suggests the J call may be wrong. The receptor was isolated from a human donor in good health. Some libraries in this study had Jurkat cell RNA spiked in. The DNA is as follows: TGCAGCGCCGGACTAGTTTCCTACAATGAGCAGTACTTC. It translates as CSAGLVSYNEQYF.